The clone carrying this T cell receptor beta chain was seen a single time. At one of its ends the junction is not consistent with the germline gene, which may arise from a read error. This entry comes from a study of control samples from healthy donors and cancer patients. The assay was immunoSEQ multiplex PCR, and TCRdb's table has in-frame clones only and misses some. Of about 71,000 clones in the sample, about nine tenths are singletons; the top ten hold approximately 18%. Sequencing was done on a sample of PBMCs. The TCR originated in a man aged 60 to 75 with lung cancer.

The chain's CDR3 is CASTLYRATGPYFF. The CDR3 nucleotides are TGTGCCAGCACCCTTTACCGGGCGACTGGCCCCTATTTCTTC. The V and J genes are TRBV11-2 and TRBJ2-4, with D unclear. The CDR3 sequence is 14 residues long. From germline, CDR1 is SGHAT and CDR2 FQNNGV. Drawing the rest from reference TRBV11-2 and TRBJ2-4, the complete variable domain is EAGVAQSPRYKIIEKRQSVAFWCNPISGHATLYWYQQILGQGPKLLIQFQNNGVVDDSQLPKDRFSAERLKGVDSTLKIQPAKLEDSAVYLCASTLYRATGPYFFGAGTRLSVL.